This TCR beta chain stems from a study of blood T cell repertoires in COVID-19. Study summary: The samples span acute and convalescent COVID-19 from the United States, Italy and Spain. Sample material is recorded as cDNA or gDNA derived from T cells, B-cell-depleted T cells, or PBMCs.

The ends lost 2 bases at V and 4 bases at J; junction bases unmatched: 4. The CDR3 is made up of 15 amino acids. CDR1 and CDR2 (germline): LGHDT, YNNKEL (reference sequence). In the authors' methods: The assay estimated nucleated cells by amplifying reference gene primers. The table came from immunoSEQ multiplex PCR; TCRdb's copy has only in-frame clones and leaves some out. V and J calls and clone size come straight from that table; D and trimming were deduced from the DNA. Counted here are 43,000 or so clones, roughly 87% occurring once; the ten biggest clones make up approximately 15%. Material for sequencing was peripheral blood. The TCR comes from a man in his sixties with active COVID-19. The rearrangement links TRBV3-1 (or the pseudogene TRBV3-2) to TRBJ1-3; 8 positions agree with TRBD1. CDR3 region: CASSQQGAQGNTIYF. The CDR3 DNA follows: TGTGCCAGCAGCCAACAGGGGGCGCAAGGAAACACCATATATTTT.